This T cell receptor (beta chain) derives from a study of blood T cell repertoires in COVID-19. The CDR3 extends over 13 amino acids. V trimming: 1 base; J trimming: 6 bases; junction bases outside the gene matches: 1. From germline, CDR1 is SGHTA and CDR2 FQGNSA. Sequencing was performed with immunoSEQ multiplex PCR; in TCRdb, only in-frame clones are kept and a portion is missing. This sample carries about 280,000 clones, approximately 84% of them seen once, and the ten largest clones take 2.1%. The chain recombines TRBV7-2 with TRBJ2-3, with 7 positions matching TRBD2. The source material was peripheral blood. This TCR was recovered from a woman in her thirties who had recovered from COVID-19. CDR3 in DNA: TGTGCCAGCAGCTTAGAAGCGGGGGATACGCAGTATTTT. Residues: CASSLEAGDTQYF.